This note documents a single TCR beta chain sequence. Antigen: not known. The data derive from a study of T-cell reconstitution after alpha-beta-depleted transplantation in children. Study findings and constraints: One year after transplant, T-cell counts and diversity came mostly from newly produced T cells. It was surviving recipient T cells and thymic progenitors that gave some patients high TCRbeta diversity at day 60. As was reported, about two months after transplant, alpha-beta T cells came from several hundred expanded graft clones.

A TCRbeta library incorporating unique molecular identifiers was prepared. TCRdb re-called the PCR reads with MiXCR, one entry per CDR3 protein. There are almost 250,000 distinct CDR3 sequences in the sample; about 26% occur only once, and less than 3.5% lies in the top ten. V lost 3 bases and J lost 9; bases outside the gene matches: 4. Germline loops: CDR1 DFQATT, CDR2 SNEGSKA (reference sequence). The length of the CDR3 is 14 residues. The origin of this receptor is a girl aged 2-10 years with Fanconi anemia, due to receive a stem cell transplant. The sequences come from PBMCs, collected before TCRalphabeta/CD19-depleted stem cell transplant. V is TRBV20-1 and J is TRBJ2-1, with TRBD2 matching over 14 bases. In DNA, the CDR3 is TGCAGTGCTAGTGGACTAGCGGGGGGTGGTGAGCAGTTCTTC. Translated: CSASGLAGGGEQFF.